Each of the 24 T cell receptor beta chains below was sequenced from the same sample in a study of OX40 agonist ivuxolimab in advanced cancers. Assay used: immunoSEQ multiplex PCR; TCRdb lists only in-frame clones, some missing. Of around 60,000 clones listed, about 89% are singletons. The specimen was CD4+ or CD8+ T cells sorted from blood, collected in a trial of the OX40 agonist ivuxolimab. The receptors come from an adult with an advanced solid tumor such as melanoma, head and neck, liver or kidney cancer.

CDR3 sequence: CASTHPEGAGNTIYF. DNA of the CDR3: TGTGCCAGCACACATCCTGAGGGGGCTGGAAACACCATATATTTT. The chain links TRBV6-5 to TRBJ1-3; D may be TRBD1 (6 bases). Germline values: CDR1 MNHEY, CDR2 SVGAGI. This CDR3 spans 15 amino acids. V lost 7 bases to trimming and J lost 2 bases, with 15 bases between them.

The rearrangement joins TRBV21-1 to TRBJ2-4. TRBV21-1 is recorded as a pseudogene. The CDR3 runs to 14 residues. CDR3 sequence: CASSKGGSKNIQYF. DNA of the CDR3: TGTGCCAGCAGCAAAGGGGGATCCAAAAACATTCAGTACTTC.

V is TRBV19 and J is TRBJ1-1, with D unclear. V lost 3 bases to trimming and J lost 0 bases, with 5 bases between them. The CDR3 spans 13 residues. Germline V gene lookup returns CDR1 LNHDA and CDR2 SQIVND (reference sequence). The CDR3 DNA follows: TGTGCCAGTAGTATCTGGGTGAACACTGAAGCTTTCTTT. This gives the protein CASSIWVNTEAFF. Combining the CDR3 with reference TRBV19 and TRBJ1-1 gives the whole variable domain DGGITQSPKYLFRKEGQNVTLSCEQNLNHDAMYWYRQDPGQGLRLIYYSQIVNDFQKGDIAEGYSVSREKKESFPLTVTSAQKNPTAFYLCASSIWVNTEAFFGQGTRLTVV.

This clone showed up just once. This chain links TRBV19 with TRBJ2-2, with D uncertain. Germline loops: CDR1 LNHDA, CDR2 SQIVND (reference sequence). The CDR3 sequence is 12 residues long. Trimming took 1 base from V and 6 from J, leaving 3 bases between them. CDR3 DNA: TGTGCCAGTAGTATAGGACCCGGGGAGCTGTTTTTT. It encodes CASSIGPGELFF.

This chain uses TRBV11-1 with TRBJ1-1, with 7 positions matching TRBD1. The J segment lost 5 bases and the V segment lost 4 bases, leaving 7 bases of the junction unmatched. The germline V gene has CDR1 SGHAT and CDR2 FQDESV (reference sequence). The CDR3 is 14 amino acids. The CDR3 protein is CASSYRGLDTEAFF. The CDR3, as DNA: TGTGCCAGCAGCTACAGGGGATTGGATACTGAAGCTTTCTTT.

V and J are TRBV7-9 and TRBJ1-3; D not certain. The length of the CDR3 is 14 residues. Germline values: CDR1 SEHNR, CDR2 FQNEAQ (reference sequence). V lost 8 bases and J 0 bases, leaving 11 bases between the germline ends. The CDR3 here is CASGEGYSGNTIYF. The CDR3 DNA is TGTGCCAGCGGGGAGGGTTACTCTGGAAACACCATATATTTT.

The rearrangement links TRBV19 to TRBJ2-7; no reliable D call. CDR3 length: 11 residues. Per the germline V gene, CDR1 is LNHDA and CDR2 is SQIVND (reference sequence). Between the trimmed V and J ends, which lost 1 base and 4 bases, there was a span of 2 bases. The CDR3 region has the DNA TGTGCCAGTAGTATAGGGTACGAGCAGTACTTC. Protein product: CASSIGYEQYF.

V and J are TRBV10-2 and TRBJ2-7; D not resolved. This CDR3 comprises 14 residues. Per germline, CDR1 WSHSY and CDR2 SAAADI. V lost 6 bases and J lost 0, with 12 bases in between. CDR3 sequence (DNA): TGCGCCAGCAGCCGTATGGGCAGCTCCTACGAGCAGTACTTC. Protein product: CASSRMGSSYEQYF.

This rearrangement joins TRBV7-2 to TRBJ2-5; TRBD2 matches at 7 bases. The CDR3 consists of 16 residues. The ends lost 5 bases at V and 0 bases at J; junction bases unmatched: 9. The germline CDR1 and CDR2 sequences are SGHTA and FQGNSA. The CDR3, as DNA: TGTGCCAGCAGCGACCGGGACTACATCTACCAAGAGACCCAGTACTTC. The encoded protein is CASSDRDYIYQETQYF.

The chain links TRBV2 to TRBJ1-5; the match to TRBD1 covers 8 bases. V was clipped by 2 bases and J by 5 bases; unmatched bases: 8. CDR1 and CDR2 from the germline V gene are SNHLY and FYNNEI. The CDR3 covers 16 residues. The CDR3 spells CASSELGQGAYQPQHF. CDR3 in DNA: TGTGCCAGCAGTGAACTGGGGCAGGGGGCCTATCAGCCCCAGCATTTT.

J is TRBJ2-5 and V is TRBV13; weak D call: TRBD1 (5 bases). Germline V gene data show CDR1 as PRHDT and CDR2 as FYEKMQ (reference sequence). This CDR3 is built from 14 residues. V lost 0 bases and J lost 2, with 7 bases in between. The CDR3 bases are TGTGCCAGCAGCTTAGGGACAGCGCAAGAGACCCAGTACTTC. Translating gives CASSLGTAQETQYF.

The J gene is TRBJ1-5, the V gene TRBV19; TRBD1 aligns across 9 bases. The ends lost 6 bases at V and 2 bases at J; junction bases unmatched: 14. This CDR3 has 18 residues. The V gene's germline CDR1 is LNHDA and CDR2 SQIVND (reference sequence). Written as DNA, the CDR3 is TGTGCCAGTAGCCCGGGGACAGGGAGAGAGGCAGGCAATCAGCCCCAGCATTTT. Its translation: CASSPGTGREAGNQPQHF.

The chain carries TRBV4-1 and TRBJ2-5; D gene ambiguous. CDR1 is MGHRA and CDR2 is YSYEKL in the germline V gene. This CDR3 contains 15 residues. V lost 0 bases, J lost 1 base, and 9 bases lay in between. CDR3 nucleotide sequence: TGCGCCAGCAGCCAAGATCCCGGCAGCCAAGAGACCCAGTACTTC. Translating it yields CASSQDPGSQETQYF.

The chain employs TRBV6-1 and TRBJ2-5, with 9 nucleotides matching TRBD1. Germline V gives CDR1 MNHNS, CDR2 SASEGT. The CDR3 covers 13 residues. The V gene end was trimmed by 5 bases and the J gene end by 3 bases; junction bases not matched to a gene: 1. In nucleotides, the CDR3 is TGTGCCAGCAGTAGGACAGGGGAAGAGACCCAGTACTTC. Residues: CASSRTGEETQYF.

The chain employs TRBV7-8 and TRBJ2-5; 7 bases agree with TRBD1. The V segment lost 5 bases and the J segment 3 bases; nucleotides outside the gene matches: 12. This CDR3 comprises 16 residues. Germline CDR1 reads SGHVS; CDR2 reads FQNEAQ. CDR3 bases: TGTGCCAGCAGCGTGTACAGGGGCGCCGTTGAAGAGACCCAGTACTTC. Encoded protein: CASSVYRGAVEETQYF.

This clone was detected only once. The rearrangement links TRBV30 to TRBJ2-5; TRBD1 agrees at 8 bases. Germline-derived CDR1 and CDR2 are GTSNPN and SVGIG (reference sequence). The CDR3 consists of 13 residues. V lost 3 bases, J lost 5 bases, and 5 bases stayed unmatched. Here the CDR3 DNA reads TGTGCCTGGAGGGTGACAGGGGTGGAGACCCAGTACTTC. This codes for CAWRVTGVETQYF.

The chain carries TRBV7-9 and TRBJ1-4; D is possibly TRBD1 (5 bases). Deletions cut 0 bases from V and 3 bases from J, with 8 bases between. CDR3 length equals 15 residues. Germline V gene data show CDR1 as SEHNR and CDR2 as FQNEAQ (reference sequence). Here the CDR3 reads CASSLAKGPNEKLFF. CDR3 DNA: TGTGCCAGCAGCTTAGCTAAGGGACCTAATGAAAAACTGTTTTTT.

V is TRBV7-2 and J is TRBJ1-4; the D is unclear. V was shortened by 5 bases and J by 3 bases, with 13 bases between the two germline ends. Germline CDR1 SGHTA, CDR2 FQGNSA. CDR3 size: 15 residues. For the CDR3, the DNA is TGTGCCAGCAGCGCCGTTCGAGGGTCTAATGAAAAACTGTTTTTT. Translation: CASSAVRGSNEKLFF.

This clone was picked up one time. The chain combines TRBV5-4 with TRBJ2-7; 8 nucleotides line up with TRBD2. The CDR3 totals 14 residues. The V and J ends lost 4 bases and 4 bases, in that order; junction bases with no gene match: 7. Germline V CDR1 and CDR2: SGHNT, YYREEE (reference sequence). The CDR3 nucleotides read TGTGCCAGCAGCCTCGGGGGGGGCCTGTACGAGCAGTACTTC. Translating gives CASSLGGGLYEQYF.

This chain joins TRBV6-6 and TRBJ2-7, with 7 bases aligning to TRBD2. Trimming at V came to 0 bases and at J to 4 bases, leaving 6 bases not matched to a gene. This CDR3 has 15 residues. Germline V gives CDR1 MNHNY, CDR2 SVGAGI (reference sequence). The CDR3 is CASSYSREPVYEQYF. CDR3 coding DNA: TGTGCCAGCAGTTACTCGCGGGAGCCAGTTTACGAGCAGTACTTC.

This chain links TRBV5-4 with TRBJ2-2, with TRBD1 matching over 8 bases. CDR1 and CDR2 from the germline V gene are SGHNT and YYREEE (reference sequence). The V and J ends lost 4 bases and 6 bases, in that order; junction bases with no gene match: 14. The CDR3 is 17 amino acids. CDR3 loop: CASSRFRQGKGAGELFF. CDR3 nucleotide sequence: TGTGCCAGCAGCAGATTTAGACAGGGGAAAGGTGCCGGGGAGCTGTTTTTT.

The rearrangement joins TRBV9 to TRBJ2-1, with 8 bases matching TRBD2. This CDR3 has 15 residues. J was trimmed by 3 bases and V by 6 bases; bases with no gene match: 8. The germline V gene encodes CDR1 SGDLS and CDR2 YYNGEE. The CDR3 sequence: CASTGGLAGYNEQFF. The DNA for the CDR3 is TGTGCCAGCACCGGGGGCCTAGCGGGCTACAATGAGCAGTTCTTC.

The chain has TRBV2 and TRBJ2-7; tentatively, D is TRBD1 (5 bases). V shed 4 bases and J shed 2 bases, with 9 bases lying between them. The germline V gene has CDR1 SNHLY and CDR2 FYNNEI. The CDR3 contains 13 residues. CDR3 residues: CASSVRVTYEQYF. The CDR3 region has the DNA TGTGCCAGCAGTGTCAGGGTAACCTACGAGCAGTACTTC.

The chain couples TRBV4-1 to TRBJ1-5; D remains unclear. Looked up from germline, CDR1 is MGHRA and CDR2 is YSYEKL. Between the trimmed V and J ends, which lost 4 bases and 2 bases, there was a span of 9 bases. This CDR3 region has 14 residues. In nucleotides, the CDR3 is TGCGCCAGCAGCCCCCAGCTGGGCAATCAGCCCCAGCATTTT. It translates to CASSPQLGNQPQHF.